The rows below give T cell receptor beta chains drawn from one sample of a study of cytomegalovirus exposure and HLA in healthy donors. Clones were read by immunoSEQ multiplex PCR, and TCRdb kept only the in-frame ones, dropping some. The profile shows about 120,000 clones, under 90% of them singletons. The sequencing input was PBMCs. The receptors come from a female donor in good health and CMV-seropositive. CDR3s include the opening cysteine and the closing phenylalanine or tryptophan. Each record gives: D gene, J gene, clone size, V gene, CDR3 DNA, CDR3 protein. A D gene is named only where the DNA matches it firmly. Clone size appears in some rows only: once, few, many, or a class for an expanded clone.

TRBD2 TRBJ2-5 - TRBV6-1 TGTGCCAGCAGTGAAAGGTGGGAGGCTAGCGGGGGGCCCAGAGAGACCCAGTACTTC CASSERWEASGGPRETQYF
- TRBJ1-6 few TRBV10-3 TGTGCCATCAGGCCGCAGGGGATGAATTCACCCCTCCACTTT CAIRPQGMNSPLHF
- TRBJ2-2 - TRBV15 TGTGCCACCAGCAGAGATGGAGGCAGGAACACCGGGGAGCTGTTTTTT CATSRDGGRNTGELFF
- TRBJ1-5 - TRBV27 TGTGCCAGCAGTCCTCTAGACAGGCTAGGCAATCAGCCCCAGCATTTT CASSPLDRLGNQPQHF
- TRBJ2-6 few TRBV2 TGTGCCAGCAGTGAACAGGGGAGCTCTGGGGCCAACGTCCTGACTTTC CASSEQGSSGANVLTF
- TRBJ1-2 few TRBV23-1 TGCGCCAGCAGTCAATCCGCGCTTCTCTATGCTAACGGCTACACCTTC CASSQSALLYANGYTF
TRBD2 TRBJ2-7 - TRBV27 TGTGCCAGCAGTTTATCCGGGGGGAGTAGCTCCTACGAGCAGTACTTC CASSLSGGSSSYEQYF
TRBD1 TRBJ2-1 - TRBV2 TGTGCCAGCACTGAAAGGGGGACAGTCTACAATGAGCAGTTCTTC CASTERGTVYNEQFF
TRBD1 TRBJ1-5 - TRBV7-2 TGTGCCAGCAGCCAGGGACAGAGCAATCAGCCCCAGCATTTT CASSQGQSNQPQHF
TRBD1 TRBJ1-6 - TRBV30 TGTGCCTGGAAGGCAGGGGGCTTTTCACCCCTCCACTTT CAWKAGGFSPLHF
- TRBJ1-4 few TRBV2 TGTGCCAGCAGGGGGGCAGGCGAAAAACTGTTTTTT CASRGAGEKLFF
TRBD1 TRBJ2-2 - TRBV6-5 TGTGCCAGCAGATGGACAGGAATCCACGCCGGGGAGCTGTTTTTT CASRWTGIHAGELFF
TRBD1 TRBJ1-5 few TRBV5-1 TGCGCCAGCAGTCGGACAGGTGGTAATCAGCCCCAGCATTTT CASSRTGGNQPQHF
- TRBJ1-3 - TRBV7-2 TGTGCCAGCGGGCGGGGGAACCCAACCAGAAACACCATATATTTT CASGRGNPTRNTIYF
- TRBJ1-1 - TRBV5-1 TGCGCCAGCAGCAGGACTGGGTCGAACACTGAAGCTTTCTTT CASSRTGSNTEAFF
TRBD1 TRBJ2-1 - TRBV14 TGTGCCAGCAGCCAAGTGGAGACAGGGGGTGTTATACCCTACAATGAGCAGTTCTTC CASSQVETGGVIPYNEQFF
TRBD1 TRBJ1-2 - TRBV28 TGTGCCAGCACCTCCGACAGGGCTTATGGCTACACCTTC CASTSDRAYGYTF
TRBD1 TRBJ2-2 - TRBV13 TGTGCCAGCAGCTCAGGGGGCTCAAGGACCGGGGAGCTGTTTTTT CASSSGGSRTGELFF
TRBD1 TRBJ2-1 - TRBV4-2 TGTGCCAGCAGCCAAGATCTGGCAGGGGGATATGAGCAGTTCTTC CASSQDLAGGYEQFF
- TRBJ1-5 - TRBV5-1 TGCGCCAGCAGCTTGGGGACAGACCAGCCCCAGCATTTT CASSLGTDQPQHF
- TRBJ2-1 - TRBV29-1 TGCAGCGCGTGGGGGGACTACAATGAGCAGTTCTTC CSAWGDYNEQFF
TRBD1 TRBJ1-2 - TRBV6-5 TGTGCCAGCAGTTTTGACAGGGCCACCGGTGGCTACACCTTC CASSFDRATGGYTF
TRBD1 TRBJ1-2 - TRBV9 TGTGCCAGCAGCGGAGTGACAGGGCCCGGCTATGGCTACACCTTC CASSGVTGPGYGYTF
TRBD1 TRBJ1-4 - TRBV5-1 TGCGCCAGCAGCTCGACTCTCCGGACAGGGTGGGATGAAAAACTGTTTTTT CASSSTLRTGWDEKLFF
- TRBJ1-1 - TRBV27 TGTGCCAGCAGTCTACGGCGGGACACTGAAGCTTTCTTT CASSLRRDTEAFF
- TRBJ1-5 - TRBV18 TGTGCCAGCTCGCCACCTCCCTCTGGGGGGGGCCAGCCCCAGCATTTT CASSPPPSGGGQPQHF
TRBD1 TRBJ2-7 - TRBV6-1 TGTGCCAGCACGGACAGGGTATCCTACGAGCAGTACTTC CASTDRVSYEQYF
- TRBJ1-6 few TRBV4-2 TGTGCCAGCAGCCCCGGGCACAGGGTAAATTCACCCCTCCACTTT CASSPGHRVNSPLHF
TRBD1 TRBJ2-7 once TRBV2 TGTGCCAGCAGTGCGGGACAGCTTTTTTGGAACTTC CASSAGQLFWNF